Following are 22 T cell receptor beta chains from one sample sequenced in a study of blood T cell repertoires in COVID-19. Assay used: immunoSEQ multiplex PCR; TCRdb lists only in-frame clones, some missing. The sample has 30,000 or so clones; 88% are singletons. Sequenced material: peripheral blood. The receptors here all came from a man in his fifties or sixties with COVID-19, enrolled during active disease.

The V gene is TRBV30, the J gene TRBJ1-5, with a possible D match to TRBD1 (6 bases). V was shortened by 2 bases and J by 4 bases, with 9 bases between the two germline ends. CDR1 and CDR2 (germline): GTSNPN, SVGIG (reference sequence). This CDR3 region has 13 residues. The CDR3 here is CAWSRTANQPQHF. In DNA, the CDR3 is TGTGCCTGGAGTCGGACAGCTAATCAGCCCCAGCATTTT.

V usage is TRBV27 and J usage is TRBJ1-5; 9 nucleotides match TRBD1. V was pared by 4 bases and J by 11 bases, with 9 bases of the junction left unmatched. CDR3 length: 14 residues. CDR1 MNHEY and CDR2 SMNVEV come from the germline V gene (reference sequence). The CDR3 loop is CASSSGQGTLAQHF. The CDR3 nucleotides read TGTGCCAGCAGTTCGGGACAGGGTACTTTAGCCCAGCATTTT.

The chain couples TRBV6-5 to TRBJ2-3; 8 bases line up with TRBD1. The CDR3 runs 13 residues. V was clipped by 4 bases and J by 6 bases; unmatched bases: 3. The germline V gene encodes CDR1 MNHEY and CDR2 SVGAGI. In nucleotides, the CDR3 is TGTGCCAGCAGTTCTTACAGGGGGGATACGCAGTATTTT. Amino acid sequence: CASSSYRGDTQYF.

This clone was picked up one time. The rearrangement links TRBV6-5 to TRBJ1-1, with 7 nucleotides matching TRBD1. This CDR3 has 13 residues. Germline CDR1 and CDR2: MNHEY and SVGAGI. The V gene end was trimmed by 5 bases and the J gene end by 3 bases; junction bases not matched to a gene: 3. The CDR3 region has the DNA TGTGCCAGCAGTCCTACAGGGGACACTGAAGCTTTCTTT. Encoded protein: CASSPTGDTEAFF.

The gene calls are TRBV4-1 and TRBJ2-7; 8 bases line up with TRBD2. CDR1 and CDR2 from the germline V gene are MGHRA and YSYEKL. Trimming removed 0 bases from V and 2 bases from J; junction bases left unmatched: 6. The CDR3 is 16 residues long. DNA of the CDR3: TGCGCCAGCAGCCAAGAAAGCAATAGCGGGACCTACGAGCAGTACTTC. This gives the protein CASSQESNSGTYEQYF.

The chain joins TRBV9 to TRBJ1-2, with 10 bases identical to TRBD1. Unmatched junction bases numbered 11, after V lost 2 bases and J lost 7 bases. Germline V gene sequence: CDR1 SGDLS, CDR2 YYNGEE. CDR3 size: 16 residues. This chain's CDR3 is CASSVEGGQGPAGYTF. CDR3 coding DNA: TGTGCCAGCAGCGTCGAGGGGGGACAGGGGCCGGCTGGCTACACCTTC.

The rearrangement links TRBV7-2 to TRBJ2-5; D call uncertain. This CDR3 region has 14 residues. Trimming pared 4 bases from V and 2 bases from J, leaving 11 bases between. The V gene's germline CDR1 is SGHTA and CDR2 FQGNSA. CDR3 region: CASSSTPLQETQYF. In DNA form, the CDR3 reads TGTGCCAGCAGCTCCACCCCCCTACAAGAGACCCAGTACTTC.

This clone has more than one count but fewer than ten. V is TRBV28 and J is TRBJ1-5, with a tentative D call TRBD1 (6 bases). Germline V lookup: CDR1 MDHEN, CDR2 SYDVKM. CDR3 length: 16 amino acids. Trimming left V 5 bases short and J 0 bases short, with 14 bases between. In DNA form, the CDR3 reads TGTGCCAGCAGTCCAGGGGCCTCTCATAGCAATCAGCCCCAGCATTTT. Translating it yields CASSPGASHSNQPQHF.

This clone was seen just once. The chain is built from TRBV28 and TRBJ2-7; D gene uncertain. In germline, CDR1 is MDHEN, CDR2 SYDVKM. V was trimmed by 4 bases and J by 6 bases, leaving 10 bases between them. The CDR3 covers 12 residues. CDR3: CASSSPSLEQYF. For the CDR3, the DNA is TGTGCCAGCAGTTCCCCCTCCCTCGAGCAGTACTTC.

This chain uses TRBV7-3 with TRBJ2-1; 10 bases fit TRBD2. Germline trimming cut 4 bases from V and 6 bases from J; bases unmatched to any gene: 6. The CDR3 runs 15 residues. Looked up from germline, CDR1 is SGHTA and CDR2 is FQGTGA. In DNA form, the CDR3 reads TGTGCCAGCAGCTCCACGTCTAGCGGGAGCAATGAGCAGTTCTTC. The encoded protein is CASSSTSSGSNEQFF.

The genes are TRBV11-2 and TRBJ2-1, with 9 bases identical to TRBD1. Per the germline V gene, CDR1 is SGHAT and CDR2 is FQNNGV. The CDR3 length is 16 residues. V shed 4 bases, J shed 1 base, and the junction held 5 bases outside the gene matches. CDR3 DNA sequence: TGTGCCAGCAGCTCTCTCGGGACAGGGTCCTACAATGAGCAGTTCTTC. It encodes CASSSLGTGSYNEQFF.

This clone was found a few times. In DNA form, the CDR3 reads TGTGCCAGTAGTTTGACTAGCGGGAGAGTCGATGAGCAGTTCTTC. It is translated as CASSLTSGRVDEQFF. This sequence joins TRBV19 and TRBJ2-1; TRBD2 aligns across 12 bases. CDR1 and CDR2 from the germline V gene are LNHDA and SQIVND (reference sequence). There are 15 residues in the CDR3. The trim removed 5 bases at V and 8 bases at J, leaving 7 bases unmatched. Supplemented by reference TRBV19 and TRBJ2-1, the full variable domain reads DGGITQSPKYLFRKEGQNVTLSCEQNLNHDAMYWYRQDPGQGLRLIYYSQIVNDFQKGDIAEGYSVSREKKESFPLTVTSAQKNPTAFYLCASSLTSGRVDEQFFGPGTRLTVL.

The chain uses TRBV9 and TRBJ1-1; a weak D match, TRBD1 (5 bases). Germline loops: CDR1 SGDLS, CDR2 YYNGEE. This CDR3 is built from 16 residues. V dropped 0 bases and J dropped 11 bases, with 23 bases sitting between them. The CDR3 nucleotides read TGTGCCAGCAGCGTAGACGGGCAGGGTGGATCCCGCCGGGCTTTCTTT. Protein: CASSVDGQGGSRRAFF.

The chain couples TRBV7-8 to TRBJ2-7; 8 bases map to TRBD2. Germline V gives CDR1 SGHVS, CDR2 FQNEAQ. The CDR3 is 18 residues long. With 3 bases clipped from V and 0 bases from J, the junction kept 13 bases outside the gene matches. The CDR3 here is CASSFVHGSGSSSYEQYF. CDR3 bases: TGTGCCAGCAGCTTCGTCCATGGAAGCGGGAGTTCCTCCTACGAGCAGTACTTC.

The chain recombines TRBV28 with TRBJ2-7; 10 bases line up with TRBD1. CDR1 and CDR2 from the germline V gene are MDHEN and SYDVKM. This CDR3 is built from 15 residues. V gave up 6 bases and J gave up 3 bases; unmatched junction bases: 8. The CDR3 nucleotides are TGTGCCAGCAGCGTACGACAGGGGGCTATCTACGAGCAGTACTTC. Translating gives CASSVRQGAIYEQYF.

This chain connects TRBV7-9 to TRBJ2-1, with TRBD2 identical over 8 bases. Germline CDR1 SEHNR, CDR2 FQNEAQ (reference sequence). V was pared by 5 bases and J by 4 bases, with 7 bases of the junction left unmatched. CDR3 size: 15 residues. CDR3 residues: CASSPKAGGYNEQFF. CDR3 DNA sequence: TGTGCCAGCAGCCCCAAGGCGGGAGGATACAATGAGCAGTTCTTC.

The genes are TRBV5-6 and TRBJ2-5, with 8 bases fitting TRBD2. Looked up from germline, CDR1 is SGHDT and CDR2 is YYEEEE. Trimming cost V 4 bases and J 5 bases; bases outside gene matches: 10. There are 15 residues in the CDR3. CDR3 residues: CASSPLTGGWETQYF. The DNA of the CDR3 is TGTGCCAGCAGCCCACTTACGGGGGGGTGGGAGACCCAGTACTTC.

This chain uses TRBV29-1 with TRBJ1-1, with D possibly TRBD1 on 6 matching bases. The V gene lost 3 bases and the J gene lost 8 bases, with 10 bases spanning the gap. Germline V gene lookup returns CDR1 SQVTM and CDR2 ANQGSEA. This CDR3 is 11 amino acids long. The CDR3 spells CSVEGAGEAFF. As DNA, the CDR3 is TGCAGCGTTGAGGGGGCCGGGGAAGCTTTCTTT.

The chain is built from TRBV11-1 and TRBJ2-1; 8 bases are a match to TRBD1. The CDR3 is made up of 16 amino acids. In germline, CDR1 is SGHAT, CDR2 FQDESV (reference sequence). V lost 3 bases, J lost 4 bases, and 8 bases stayed unmatched. This CDR3 is CASSFREDRGYNEQFF. The DNA of the CDR3 is TGTGCCAGCAGCTTTAGGGAAGACAGGGGTTACAATGAGCAGTTCTTC.

J is TRBJ2-7 and V is TRBV6-1; the match to TRBD1 covers 9 bases. Germline loops: CDR1 MNHNS, CDR2 SASEGT. The CDR3 length is 16 residues. With 2 bases clipped from V and 2 bases from J, the junction kept 7 bases outside the gene matches. The CDR3 sequence is CASSEWGTGQPYEQYF. CDR3 coding DNA: TGTGCCAGCAGTGAATGGGGGACAGGGCAACCCTACGAGCAGTACTTC.

The DNA of the CDR3 is TGTGCCAGTAGCCCGACAGGGACCTTCGGGGAGACCCAGTACTTC. Its translation is CASSPTGTFGETQYF. This chain uses TRBV19 with TRBJ2-5; 7 bases fit TRBD1. With 6 bases clipped from V and 5 bases from J, the junction kept 12 bases outside the gene matches. Germline CDR1 LNHDA, CDR2 SQIVND (reference sequence). This CDR3 is 15 amino acids long.

This chain uses TRBV19 with TRBJ2-1, with D possibly TRBD2 on 6 matching bases. Trimming removed 3 bases at V and 8 bases at J, with 8 bases between. This CDR3 spans 12 amino acids. Germline CDR1 is LNHDA and CDR2 is SQIVND (reference sequence). The CDR3 protein is CASSIGGYEQFF. The DNA of the CDR3 is TGTGCCAGTAGTATTGGGGGGTATGAGCAGTTCTTC.